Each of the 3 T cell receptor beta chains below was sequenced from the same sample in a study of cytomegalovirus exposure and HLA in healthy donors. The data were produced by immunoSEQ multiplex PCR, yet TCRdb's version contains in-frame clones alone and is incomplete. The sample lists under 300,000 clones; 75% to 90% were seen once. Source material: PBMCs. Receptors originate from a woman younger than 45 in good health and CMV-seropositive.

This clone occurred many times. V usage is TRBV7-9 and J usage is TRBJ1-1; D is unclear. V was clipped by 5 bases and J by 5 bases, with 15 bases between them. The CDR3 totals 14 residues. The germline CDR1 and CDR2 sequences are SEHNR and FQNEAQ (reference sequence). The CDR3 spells CASSPSYPSTEAFF. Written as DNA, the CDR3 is TGTGCCAGCAGCCCTAGTTACCCTAGTACTGAAGCTTTCTTT. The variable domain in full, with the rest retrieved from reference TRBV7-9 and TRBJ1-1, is DTGVSQNPRHKITKRGQNVTFRCDPISEHNRLYWYRQTLGQGPEFLTYFQNEAQLEKSRLLSDRFSAERPKGSFSTLEIQRTEQGDSAMYLCASSPSYPSTEAFFGQGTRLTVV.

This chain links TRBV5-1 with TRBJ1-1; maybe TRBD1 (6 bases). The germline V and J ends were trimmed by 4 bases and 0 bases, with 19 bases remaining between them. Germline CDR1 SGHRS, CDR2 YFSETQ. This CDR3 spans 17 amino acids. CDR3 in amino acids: CASSLGQTAALNTEAFF. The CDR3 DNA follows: TGCGCCAGCAGCCTCGGACAGACAGCAGCGTTGAACACTGAAGCTTTCTTT.

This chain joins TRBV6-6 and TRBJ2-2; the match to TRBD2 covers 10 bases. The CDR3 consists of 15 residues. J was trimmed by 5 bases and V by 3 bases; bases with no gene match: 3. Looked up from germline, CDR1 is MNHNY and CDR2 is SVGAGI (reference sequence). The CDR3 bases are TGTGCCAGCAGTTATGGGACTAGCGTTACCGGGGAGCTGTTTTTT. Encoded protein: CASSYGTSVTGELFF.